This TCR beta chain was captured by sequencing in a study of Tregs in tolerant kidney transplant recipients. Notes on the study in general: Tregs expanded with activated donor B cells seemed most donor-specific.

Profiling relied on immunoSEQ multiplex PCR, and the TCRdb table lists in-frame clones only, not all of them. The sample lists 25,000 to 35,000 clones; about four fifths were seen once. As regards this clone: What it binds is not known.

The receptor was derived from a human donor in good health. The specimen was Tregs from blood cultured with allogeneic cells.

CDR3 in DNA: TGTGCCAGCAAAGATTGGGCTGCGAATTCACCCCTCCACTTT. This codes for CASKDWAANSPLHF. This chain uses TRBV6-5 with TRBJ1-6, with D unresolved. V lost 7 bases, J lost 7 bases, and 14 bases lay in between. The CDR3 spans 14 residues. Germline CDR1 and CDR2: MNHEY and SVGAGI.